Following are 14 T cell receptor beta chains from one sample sequenced in a study of human T cells and chemical hapten exposure. Time point noted: patch test 3, about 24 weeks after DPC sensitization. As for treatment: therapeutic diphenylcyclopropenone sensitization with weekly scalp DPC. TCRdb recomputed calls from the RACE reads with MiXCR, one row per CDR3 protein. The sample holds approximately 160,000 distinct CDR3 sequences, 25% to 30% seen once. Sequences were derived from whole blood, sampled in connection with sensitization to the hapten diphenylcyclopropenone (DPC). These TCRs come from a woman younger than 35 with alopecia areata. Some clones in this sample may be carry-over from other donors' samples.

A few counts support this clonotype. The chain combines TRBV18 with TRBJ1-4, with a possible D match to TRBD1 (6 bases). The CDR3 is 15 amino acids. Germline V CDR1 and CDR2: KGHSH, LQKENI. V was shortened by 6 bases and J by 11 bases, with 22 bases between the two germline ends. The CDR3 reads CASSPKGQGNSKLFF. The CDR3 bases are TGTGCCAGCTCCCCCAAGGGGCAGGGGAATTCGAAACTGTTTTTT.

This clonotype was found a few times. The chain couples TRBV4-1 to TRBJ2-7; 10 bases are a match to TRBD1. The V segment lost 4 bases and the J segment 6 bases; nucleotides outside the gene matches: 15. Germline assignment: CDR1 MGHRA and CDR2 YSYEKL. This CDR3 is built from 17 residues. In DNA, the CDR3 is TGCGCCAGCAGCCCATCGTTCCCCGGGACAGGGGTTTTCGAGCAGTACTTC. Translated: CASSPSFPGTGVFEQYF.

In its sample, this clonotype was seen a few times. The CDR3, as DNA: TGTGCCAGCAGCTGGACAGGGTTCAACACAGATACGCAGTATTTT. Translation: CASSWTGFNTDTQYF. The chain has TRBV5-6 and TRBJ2-3, with 8 bases that match TRBD1. With V trimmed by 3 bases and J by 2 bases, 5 bases remained unmatched. Germline values: CDR1 SGHDT, CDR2 YYEEEE. The length of the CDR3 is 15 residues.

The V gene is TRBV7-2, the J gene TRBJ2-7; tentatively, D is TRBD1 (5 bases). Germline CDR1 is SGHTA and CDR2 is FQGNSA. This CDR3 has 15 amino acids. V was shortened by 2 bases and J by 5 bases, with 16 bases between the two germline ends. The CDR3 region has the DNA TGTGCCAGCAGCTTAAATGGCAGGGCAAAGGACGAGCAGTACTTC. This sequence encodes CASSLNGRAKDEQYF.

This clonotype was observed a handful of times. The V call is TRBV29-1, the J call TRBJ2-1; 7 bases map to TRBD1. This CDR3 contains 14 residues. Germline trimming cut 6 bases from V and 5 bases from J; bases unmatched to any gene: 10. CDR1 and CDR2 (germline): SQVTM, ANQGSEA. CDR3 in amino acids: CSVAGTANDNEQFF. The CDR3 coding sequence is TGCAGCGTCGCAGGGACAGCGAACGACAATGAGCAGTTCTTC.

This clonotype was recorded only once. This chain uses TRBV15 with TRBJ2-7; TRBD1 aligns across 7 bases. In germline, CDR1 is LNHNV, CDR2 YYDKDF (reference sequence). The V segment lost 7 bases and the J segment 7 bases; nucleotides outside the gene matches: 10. The CDR3 is made up of 13 amino acids. CDR3: CATTDRDRVEQYF. The CDR3 coding sequence is TGTGCCACCACCGACAGGGACCGAGTAGAGCAGTACTTC.

The chain couples TRBV2 to TRBJ2-3; 10 bases map to TRBD2. This CDR3 has 14 residues. With V trimmed by 7 bases and J by 2 bases, 3 bases remained unmatched. The germline V gene has CDR1 SNHLY and CDR2 FYNNEI. DNA for the CDR3: TGTGCCAGCATTAGCGGGGGGTACACAGATACGCAGTATTTT. Translating it yields CASISGGYTDTQYF. The whole variable domain, filled in from reference TRBV2 and TRBJ2-3, reads EPEVTQTPSHQVTQMGQEVILRCVPISNHLYFYWYRQILGQKVEFLVSFYNNEISEKSEIFDDQFSVERPDGSNFTLKIRSTKLEDSAMYFCASISGGYTDTQYFGPGTRLTVL.

V usage is TRBV27 and J usage is TRBJ2-7; D gene uncertain. CDR3 length equals 13 residues. Per germline, CDR1 MNHEY and CDR2 SMNVEV (reference sequence). V was clipped by 8 bases and J by 0 bases, with 11 bases between them. For the CDR3, the DNA is TGTGCCAGCCGCCCCGTCGCCTCCTACGAGCAGTACTTC. It encodes CASRPVASYEQYF.

The chain carries TRBV4-1 and TRBJ2-7, with D possibly being TRBD2 (5 bases). CDR1 is MGHRA, CDR2 YSYEKL, per germline. Trimming took 4 bases from V and 1 from J, leaving 11 bases between them. The CDR3 extends over 14 amino acids. CDR3 loop: CASSRRTGSYEQYF. Written as DNA, the CDR3 is TGCGCCAGCAGCCGCCGGACTGGGTCCTACGAGCAGTACTTC.

This clonotype was seen only a few times. The chain joins TRBV7-9 to TRBJ2-1; the D gene is possibly TRBD1 (5 bases). Trimming shortened V by 3 bases and J by 0 bases, and 12 bases separated the two germline ends. Germline assignment: CDR1 SEHNR and CDR2 FQNEAQ (reference sequence). The CDR3 totals 16 residues. The CDR3 spells CASSFYRPSSYNEQFF. DNA for the CDR3: TGTGCCAGCAGCTTCTACAGGCCCAGCTCCTACAATGAGCAGTTCTTC.

This clonotype was observed a few times. The chain links TRBV7-2 to TRBJ2-3, with 7 bases lining up with TRBD2. Trimming cost V 10 bases and J 7 bases; bases outside gene matches: 11. The CDR3 contains 13 residues. In germline, CDR1 is SGHTA, CDR2 FQGNSA. The CDR3 DNA reads as TGTGCCACTTCCCAGGCTAGCGGAAATACGCAGTATTTT. This sequence encodes CATSQASGNTQYF.

The rearrangement joins TRBV18 to TRBJ2-7; TRBD1 matches 10 bases. The CDR3 contains 13 residues. Germline-derived CDR1 and CDR2 are KGHSH and LQKENI. V dropped 6 bases and J dropped 5; count of bases not matched to a gene: 4. CDR3 residues: CASSRTGGNEQYF. The CDR3 DNA follows: TGTGCCAGCTCTCGGACAGGGGGAAACGAGCAGTACTTC.

The V call is TRBV28, the J call TRBJ2-4; no clear D gene. The ends were cut back, 8 bases at V and 2 bases at J, with 10 bases in the middle. The germline V gene has CDR1 MDHEN and CDR2 SYDVKM. The CDR3 covers 13 residues. CDR3: CASCRYSKNIQYF. As DNA, the CDR3 is TGTGCCAGCTGTCGTTATTCCAAAAACATTCAGTACTTC. Together with reference TRBV28 and TRBJ2-4, the CDR3 gives the full variable domain: DVKVTQSSRYLVKRTGEKVFLECVQDMDHENMFWYRQDPGLGLRLIYFSYDVKMKEKGDIPEGYSVSREKKERFSLILESASTNQTSMYLCASCRYSKNIQYFGAGTRLSVL.

The chain is built from TRBV20-1 and TRBJ2-1, with 9 bases identical to TRBD2. CDR3 length: 14 residues. The germline V gene encodes CDR1 DFQATT and CDR2 SNEGSKA (reference sequence). CDR3 coding DNA: TGCACCACCCGGTCTAGCGGGATTGACAATGAGCAGTTCTTC. Protein sequence: CTTRSSGIDNEQFF.